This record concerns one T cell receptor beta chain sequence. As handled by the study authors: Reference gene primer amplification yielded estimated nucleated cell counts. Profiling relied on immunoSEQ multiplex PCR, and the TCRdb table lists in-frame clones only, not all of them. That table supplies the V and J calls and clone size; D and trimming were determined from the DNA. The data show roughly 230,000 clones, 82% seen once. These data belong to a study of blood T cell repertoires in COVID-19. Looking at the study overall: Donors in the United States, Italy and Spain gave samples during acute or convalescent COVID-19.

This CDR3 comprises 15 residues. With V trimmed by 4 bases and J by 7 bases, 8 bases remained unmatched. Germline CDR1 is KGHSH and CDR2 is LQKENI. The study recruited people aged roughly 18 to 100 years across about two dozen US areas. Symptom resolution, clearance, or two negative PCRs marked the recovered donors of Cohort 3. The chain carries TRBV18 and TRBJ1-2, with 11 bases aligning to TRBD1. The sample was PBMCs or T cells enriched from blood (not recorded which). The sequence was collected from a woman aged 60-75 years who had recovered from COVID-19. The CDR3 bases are TGTGCCAGCTCACTTGGACAGGGGGCGCCGAGTGGCTACACCTTC. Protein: CASSLGQGAPSGYTF.